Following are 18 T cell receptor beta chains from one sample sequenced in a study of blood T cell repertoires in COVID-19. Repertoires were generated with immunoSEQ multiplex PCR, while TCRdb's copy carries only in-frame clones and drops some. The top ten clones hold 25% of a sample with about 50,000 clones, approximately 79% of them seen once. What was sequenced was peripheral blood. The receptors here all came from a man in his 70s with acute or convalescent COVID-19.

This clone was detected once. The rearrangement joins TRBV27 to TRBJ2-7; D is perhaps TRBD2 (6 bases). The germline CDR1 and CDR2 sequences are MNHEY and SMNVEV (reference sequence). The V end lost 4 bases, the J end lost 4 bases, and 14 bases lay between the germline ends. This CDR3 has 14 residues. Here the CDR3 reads CASSYQTGGYEQYF. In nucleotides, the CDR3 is TGTGCCAGCAGTTACCAAACCGGGGGATACGAGCAGTACTTC.

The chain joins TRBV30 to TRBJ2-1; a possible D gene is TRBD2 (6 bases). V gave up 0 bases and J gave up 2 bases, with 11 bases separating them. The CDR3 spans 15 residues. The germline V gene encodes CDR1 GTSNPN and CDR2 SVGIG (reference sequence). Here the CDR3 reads CAWSVGTSTYNEQFF. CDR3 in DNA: TGTGCCTGGAGTGTTGGGACTTCCACCTACAATGAGCAGTTCTTC.

This CDR3 is CASSVQGAQGYTF. The CDR3 DNA reads as TGTGCCAGCAGCGTACAGGGGGCGCAGGGCTACACCTTC. The V gene is TRBV7-9, the J gene TRBJ1-2; 9 bases agree with TRBD1. Germline CDR1 SEHNR, CDR2 FQNEAQ (reference sequence). The CDR3 spans 13 residues. Trimming at V came to 5 bases and at J to 8 bases, leaving 6 bases not matched to a gene.

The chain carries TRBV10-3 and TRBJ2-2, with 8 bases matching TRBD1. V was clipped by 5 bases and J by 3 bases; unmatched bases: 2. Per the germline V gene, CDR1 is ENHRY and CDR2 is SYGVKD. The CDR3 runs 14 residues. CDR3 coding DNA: TGTGCCATCAGTACGACAGGGGACACCGGGGAGCTGTTTTTT. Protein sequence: CAISTTGDTGELFF.

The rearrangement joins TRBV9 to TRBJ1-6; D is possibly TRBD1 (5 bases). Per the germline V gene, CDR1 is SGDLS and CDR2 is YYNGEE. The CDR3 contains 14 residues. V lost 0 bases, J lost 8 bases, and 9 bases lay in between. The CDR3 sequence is CASSVAVRDSPLHF. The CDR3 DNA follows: TGTGCCAGCAGCGTAGCGGTCAGGGATTCACCCCTCCACTTT.

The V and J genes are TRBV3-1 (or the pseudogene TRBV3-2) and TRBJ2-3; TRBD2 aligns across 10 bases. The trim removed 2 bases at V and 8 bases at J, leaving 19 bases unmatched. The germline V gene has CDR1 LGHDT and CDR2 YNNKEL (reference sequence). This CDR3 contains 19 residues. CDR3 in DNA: TGTGCCAGCAGCCAACTAGAAAAGGTTCTAGCGGGAGACTTGGCTACGCAGTATTTT. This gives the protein CASSQLEKVLAGDLATQYF.

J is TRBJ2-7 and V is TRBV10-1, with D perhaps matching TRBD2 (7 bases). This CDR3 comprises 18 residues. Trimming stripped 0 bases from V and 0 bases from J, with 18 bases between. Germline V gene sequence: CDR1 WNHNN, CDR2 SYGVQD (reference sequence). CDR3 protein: CASSESTRGGSNSYEQYF. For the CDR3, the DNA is TGCGCCAGCAGTGAGTCGACTCGCGGGGGCTCTAACTCCTACGAGCAGTACTTC.

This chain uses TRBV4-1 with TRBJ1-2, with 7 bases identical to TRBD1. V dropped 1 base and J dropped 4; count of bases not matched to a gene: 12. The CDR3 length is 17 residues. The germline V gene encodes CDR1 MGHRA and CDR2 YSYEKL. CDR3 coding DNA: TGCGCCAGCAGCCAAGGATCTATTGACAGGGAAGGCTATGGCTACACCTTC. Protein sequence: CASSQGSIDREGYGYTF.

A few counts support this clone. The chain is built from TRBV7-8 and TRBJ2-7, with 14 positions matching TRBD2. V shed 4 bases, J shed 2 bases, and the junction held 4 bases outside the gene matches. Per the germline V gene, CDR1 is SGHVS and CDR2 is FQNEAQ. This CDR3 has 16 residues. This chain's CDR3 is CASSSGLAGGPYEQYF. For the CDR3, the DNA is TGTGCCAGCAGCTCAGGACTAGCGGGGGGTCCCTACGAGCAGTACTTC.

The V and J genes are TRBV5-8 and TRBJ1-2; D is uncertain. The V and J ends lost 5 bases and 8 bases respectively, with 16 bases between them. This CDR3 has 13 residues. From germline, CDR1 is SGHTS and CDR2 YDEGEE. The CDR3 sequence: CASSFVRLSGYTF. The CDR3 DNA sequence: TGTGCCAGCAGTTTCGTCAGGCTGAGCGGCTACACCTTC.

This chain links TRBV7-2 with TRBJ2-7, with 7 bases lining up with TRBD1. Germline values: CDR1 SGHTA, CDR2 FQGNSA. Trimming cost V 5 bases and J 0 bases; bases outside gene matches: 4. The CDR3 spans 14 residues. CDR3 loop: CASSPYRGSYEQYF. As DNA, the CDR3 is TGTGCCAGCAGCCCGTACAGGGGCTCCTACGAGCAGTACTTC.

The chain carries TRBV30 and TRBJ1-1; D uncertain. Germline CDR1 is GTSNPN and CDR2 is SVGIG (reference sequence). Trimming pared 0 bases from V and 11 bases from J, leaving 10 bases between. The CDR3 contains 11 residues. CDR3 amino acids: CAWSVLGDAFF. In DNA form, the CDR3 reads TGTGCCTGGAGTGTACTGGGCGATGCTTTCTTT. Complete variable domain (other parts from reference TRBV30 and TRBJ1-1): SQTIHQWPATLVQPVGSPLSLECTVEGTSNPNLYWYRQAAGRGLQLLFYSVGIGQISSEVPQNLSASRPQDRQFILSSKKLLLSDSGFYLCAWSVLGDAFFGQGTRLTVV.

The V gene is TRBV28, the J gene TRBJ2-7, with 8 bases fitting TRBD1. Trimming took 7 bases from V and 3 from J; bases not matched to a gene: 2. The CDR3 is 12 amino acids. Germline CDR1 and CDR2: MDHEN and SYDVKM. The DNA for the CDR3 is TGTGCCAGCACGGGACAGGACTACGAGCAGTACTTC. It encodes CASTGQDYEQYF.

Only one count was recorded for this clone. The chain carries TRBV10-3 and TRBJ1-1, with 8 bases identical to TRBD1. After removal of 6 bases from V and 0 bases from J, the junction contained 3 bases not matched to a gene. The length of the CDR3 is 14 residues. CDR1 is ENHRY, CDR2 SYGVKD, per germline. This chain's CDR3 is CAIRGQGLNTEAFF. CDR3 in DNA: TGTGCCATCAGAGGACAGGGATTGAACACTGAAGCTTTCTTT.

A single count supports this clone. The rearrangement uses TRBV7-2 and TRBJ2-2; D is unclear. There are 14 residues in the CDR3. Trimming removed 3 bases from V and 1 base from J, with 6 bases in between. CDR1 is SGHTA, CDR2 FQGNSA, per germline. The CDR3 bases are TGTGCCAGCAGCTTCGGCGGGAACACCGGGGAGCTGTTTTTT. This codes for CASSFGGNTGELFF.

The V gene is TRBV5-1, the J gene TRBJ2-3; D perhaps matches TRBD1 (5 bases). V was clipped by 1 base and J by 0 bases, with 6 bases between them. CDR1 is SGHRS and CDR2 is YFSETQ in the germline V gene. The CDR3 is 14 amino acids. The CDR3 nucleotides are TGCGCCAGCAGCTTGCAGGGTAGCACAGATACGCAGTATTTT. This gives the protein CASSLQGSTDTQYF.

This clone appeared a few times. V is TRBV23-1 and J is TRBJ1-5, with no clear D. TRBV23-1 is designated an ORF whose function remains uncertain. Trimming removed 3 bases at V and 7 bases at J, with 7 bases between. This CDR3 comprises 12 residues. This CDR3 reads CASSQPGQPQHF. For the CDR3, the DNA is TGCGCCAGCAGTCAGCCGGGGCAGCCCCAGCATTTT.

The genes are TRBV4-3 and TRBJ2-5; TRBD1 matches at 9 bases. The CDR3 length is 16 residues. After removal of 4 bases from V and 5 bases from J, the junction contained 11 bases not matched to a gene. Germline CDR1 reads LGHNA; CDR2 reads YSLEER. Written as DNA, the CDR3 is TGCGCCAGCAGCCCCGTGACCGGGACAGGGTCCGAGACCCAGTACTTC. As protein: CASSPVTGTGSETQYF.